The sequence of this TCR beta chain was determined in a study of blood T cell repertoires in COVID-19. The CDR3 has 16 amino acids. Germline V gene data show CDR1 as SGHRS and CDR2 as YFSETQ. J was trimmed by 3 bases and V by 1 base; bases with no gene match: 8. Clones were sequenced by immunoSEQ multiplex PCR, and TCRdb holds only the in-frame ones, with some missing. The table lists a few hundred thousand clones, approximately 86% of them singletons, with 3.5% to 4% in the top ten. The sequenced sample consisted of PBMCs or T cells enriched from blood (not recorded which). The sequence was collected from a woman aged 40 to 50 with acute COVID-19. The chain combines TRBV5-1 with TRBJ1-1, with 8 bases that match TRBD1. CDR3 nucleotides: TGCGCCAGCAGCTTGATACCCATACAGGGGGACACTGAAGCTTTCTTT. Amino acids: CASSLIPIQGDTEAFF. Supplemented by reference TRBV5-1 and TRBJ1-1, the full variable domain reads KAGVTQTPRYLIKTRGQQVTLSCSPISGHRSVSWYQQTPGQGLQFLFEYFSETQRNKGNFPGRFSGRQFSNSRSEMNVSTLELGDSALYLCASSLIPIQGDTEAFFGQGTRLTVV.